Each of the 9 T cell receptor beta chains below was sequenced from the same sample in a study of cytotoxic CD8 clonotypes in ibrutinib-treated CLL. Assay: immunoSEQ multiplex PCR; the TCRdb copy retains only in-frame clones and omits some. The data contain 200,000 to 250,000 clones, under 75% of them singletons. The starting material was PBMCs, obtained after 24 months of ibrutinib treatment. These receptors came from a human donor with chronic lymphocytic leukemia.

The chain employs TRBV7-8 and TRBJ2-7, with 8 bases that match TRBD2. V was clipped by 1 base and J by 0 bases; unmatched bases: 11. The germline CDR1 and CDR2 sequences are SGHVS and FQNEAQ. There are 18 residues in the CDR3. The DNA of the CDR3 is TGTGCCAGCAGCTTAGAGGCAAGCGGGAGAGTCTTCTCCTACGAGCAGTACTTC. As protein: CASSLEASGRVFSYEQYF.

The gene calls are TRBV28 and TRBJ2-4; D perhaps matches TRBD1 (6 bases). Between the trimmed V and J ends, which lost 4 bases and 6 bases, there was a span of 10 bases. This CDR3 contains 13 residues. Looked up from germline, CDR1 is MDHEN and CDR2 is SYDVKM. In nucleotides, the CDR3 is TGTGCCAGCAGTTCGCAGGGGAGAAACATTCAGTACTTC. Protein sequence: CASSSQGRNIQYF. The entire variable domain, with the rest obtained from reference TRBV28 and TRBJ2-4, is as follows: DVKVTQSSRYLVKRTGEKVFLECVQDMDHENMFWYRQDPGLGLRLIYFSYDVKMKEKGDIPEGYSVSREKKERFSLILESASTNQTSMYLCASSSQGRNIQYFGAGTRLSVL.

CDR3 nucleotide sequence: TGTGCCAGCTCACAAGGGTTTAACACTGAAGCTTTCTTT. Translating gives CASSQGFNTEAFF. The chain couples TRBV18 to TRBJ1-1; D gene unclear. The CDR3 contains 13 residues. From germline, CDR1 is KGHSH and CDR2 LQKENI. Trimming removed 4 bases from V and 2 bases from J, with 8 bases in between.

A single count supports this clone. This chain uses TRBV29-1 with TRBJ2-7; TRBD2 is a possible D gene (6 bases). V dropped 7 bases and J dropped 4 bases, with 14 bases sitting between them. CDR3 size: 12 residues. In germline, CDR1 is SQVTM, CDR2 ANQGSEA. The CDR3 bases are TGCAGCGCTCTCATTGGGGGGTACGAGCAGTACTTC. This encodes CSALIGGYEQYF.

The genes are TRBV7-2 and TRBJ2-7, with D uncertain. Germline V gene sequence: CDR1 SGHTA, CDR2 FQGNSA. Trimming cost V 0 bases and J 2 bases, with 8 bases left between them. This CDR3 has 14 amino acids. The CDR3 nucleotides are TGTGCCAGCAGCTTAGCGGGCCACCCCTACGAGCAGTACTTC. Translation gives CASSLAGHPYEQYF.

The rearrangement uses TRBV19 and TRBJ1-4; tentatively, D is TRBD1 (6 bases). CDR3 length: 19 residues. Germline CDR1 LNHDA, CDR2 SQIVND (reference sequence). The V end lost 4 bases, the J end lost 0 bases, and 21 bases lay between the germline ends. The CDR3 nucleotides read TGTGCCAGTAGTACAGCCTGGACAGACGCTGGATCAACTAATGAAAAACTGTTTTTT. It yields the protein CASSTAWTDAGSTNEKLFF.

This clone occurred once. The rearrangement links TRBV7-8 to TRBJ2-1, with D uncertain. With 5 bases removed from V and 9 bases from J, the gap between germline ends came to 14 bases. Germline CDR1 and CDR2: SGHVS and FQNEAQ. This CDR3 region has 13 residues. In nucleotides, the CDR3 is TGTGCCAGCAGCCGCAACATAGTCGCTGAGCAGTTCTTC. Its protein is CASSRNIVAEQFF. Variable domain in full (rest from reference TRBV7-8 and TRBJ2-1): GAGVSQSPRYKVAKRGQDVALRCDPISGHVSLFWYQQALGQGPEFLTYFQNEAQLDKSGLPSDRFFAERPEGSVSTLKIQRTQQEDSAVYLCASSRNIVAEQFFGPGTRLTVL.

The gene calls are TRBV27 and TRBJ2-1; 8 bases match TRBD2. Trimming cost V 0 bases and J 0 bases; bases outside gene matches: 1. CDR1 and CDR2 from the germline V gene are MNHEY and SMNVEV (reference sequence). This CDR3 is built from 16 residues. For the CDR3, the DNA is TGTGCCAGCAGTTTATCCGGACTAGCCTCCTACAATGAGCAGTTCTTC. Translated: CASSLSGLASYNEQFF.

The V and J genes are TRBV27 and TRBJ1-5; weak D call: TRBD1 (6 bases). V dropped 11 bases and J dropped 1 base, with 9 bases sitting between them. In germline, CDR1 is MNHEY, CDR2 SMNVEV (reference sequence). The CDR3 is made up of 12 amino acids. Written as DNA, the CDR3 is TGTGCCGCCGGGACAAGCAATCAGCCCCAGCATTTT. This sequence encodes CAAGTSNQPQHF.